This T cell receptor (beta chain) was recovered during a study of metastatic and nonmetastatic thyroid tumors. V lost 4 bases, J lost 7 bases, and 11 bases lay in between. Germline-derived CDR1 and CDR2 are LGHDT and YNNKEL (reference sequence). This CDR3 has 14 amino acids. Prior to thyroid surgery, none of the patients had received any treatment. This clone was picked up many times. In the original workflow: The study built a papillary thyroid cancer distant-metastasis classifier from CDR3 differences across clinicopathological groups. Using MiXCR, TCRdb reanalyzed the PCR reads. What appears here as the V and J calls and clone size reflects TCRdb's work, not the paper's. The top ten clones hold less than 15% of a sample with tens of thousands of clones, around 25% of them seen once.

The V and J genes are TRBV3-1 and TRBJ1-6; D is possibly TRBD1 (5 bases). The sample was blood. The TCR sequence derives from a female donor with papillary thyroid cancer or a benign thyroid nodule (not recorded which). Some clones in this sample may be carry-over from other donors' samples. CDR3 nucleotide sequence: TGTGCCAGCAGCCCTCAGTCAGGGAATTCACCCCTCCACTTT. Amino acid sequence: CASSPQSGNSPLHF.